The source of this T cell receptor beta chain is a study of shared clonotypes between healthy human individuals. Libraries were prepared by immunoSEQ multiplex PCR; TCRdb keeps only in-frame clonotypes and omits some of them. Among some 120,000 clones, about 70% were seen once, and the ten largest hold 24%. CDR3 length equals 13 residues. The V gene lost 4 bases and the J gene lost 1 base, with 8 bases spanning the gap. Germline lookup yields CDR1 SGHVS and CDR2 FNYEAQ. V is TRBV7-6 and J is TRBJ2-7; D is uncertain. The sample was memory CD8+ T cells sorted from blood. Regarding subset: CD45RO+ cells pooled with CCR7-negative TemRA cells. This TCR was sampled from a woman aged 30 to 39 in good health. The CDR3 region has the DNA TGTGCCAGCAGCTCGGGCGTATCCTACGAGCAGTACTTC. Translation gives CASSSGVSYEQYF. Full variable domain (missing parts from reference TRBV7-6 and TRBJ2-7): GAGVSQSPRYKVTKRGQDVALRCDPISGHVSLYWYRQALGQGPEFLTYFNYEAQQDKSGLPNDRFSAERPEGSISTLTIQRTEQRDSAMYRCASSSGVSYEQYFGPGTRLTVT.